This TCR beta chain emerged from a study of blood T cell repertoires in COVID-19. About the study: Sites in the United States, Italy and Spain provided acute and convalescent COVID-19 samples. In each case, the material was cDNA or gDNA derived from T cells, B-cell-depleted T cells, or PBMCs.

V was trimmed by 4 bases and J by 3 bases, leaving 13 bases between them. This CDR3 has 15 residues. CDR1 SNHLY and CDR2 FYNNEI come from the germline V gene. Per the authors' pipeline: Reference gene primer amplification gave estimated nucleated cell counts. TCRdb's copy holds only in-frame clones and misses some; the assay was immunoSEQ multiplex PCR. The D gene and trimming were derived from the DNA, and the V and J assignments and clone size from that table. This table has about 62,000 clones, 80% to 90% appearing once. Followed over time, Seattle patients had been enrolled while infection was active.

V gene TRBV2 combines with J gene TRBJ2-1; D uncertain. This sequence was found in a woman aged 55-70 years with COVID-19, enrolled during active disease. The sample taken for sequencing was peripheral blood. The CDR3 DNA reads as TGTGCCAGCAGTGGGGTGAGGTCTTTCTACAATGAGCAGTTCTTC. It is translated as CASSGVRSFYNEQFF.